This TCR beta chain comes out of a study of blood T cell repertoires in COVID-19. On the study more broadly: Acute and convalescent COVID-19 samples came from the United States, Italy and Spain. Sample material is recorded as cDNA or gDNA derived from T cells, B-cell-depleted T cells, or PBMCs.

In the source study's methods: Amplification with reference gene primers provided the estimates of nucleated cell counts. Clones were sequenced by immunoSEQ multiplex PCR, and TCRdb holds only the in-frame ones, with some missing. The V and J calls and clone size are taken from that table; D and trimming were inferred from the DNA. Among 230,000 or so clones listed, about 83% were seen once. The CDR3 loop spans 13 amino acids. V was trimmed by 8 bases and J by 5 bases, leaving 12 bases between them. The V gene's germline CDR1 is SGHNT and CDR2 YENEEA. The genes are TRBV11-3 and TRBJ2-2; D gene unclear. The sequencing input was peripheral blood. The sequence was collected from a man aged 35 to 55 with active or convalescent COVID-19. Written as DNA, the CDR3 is TGTGCCAGCCTCGCAGGCCAAACCGGGGAGCTGTTTTTT. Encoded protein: CASLAGQTGELFF.